Listed below are T cell receptor beta chains from one sample, sequenced in a study of regulatory T cells in long-lasting Graves disease. One entry per CDR3 protein, called by TCRdb with MiXCR from the multiplex PCR reads. The table lists around 400,000 distinct CDR3 sequences, roughly 12% of them singletons. The same data also contributed to another study, on T cells in Graves' hyperthyroidism and ophthalmopathy.

Sequenced material: peripheral blood mononuclear cells (PBMCs), taken at new diagnosis, from a patient treated with antithyroid drugs. These receptor sequences come from a woman under 30 with Graves disease. CDR3s include the opening cysteine and the closing phenylalanine or tryptophan. D genes are given only for firm matches. Size values are once, few and many counts, or a class for expanded clones, and some rows have none.

clone size: many; D gene: NA; V gene: TRBV4-3; J gene: TRBJ2-1; CDR3 DNA: TGCGCCAGCAGCCAAGATTGGAGCAATGAGCAGTTCTTC; CDR3 protein: CASSQDWSNEQFF
clone size: many; D gene: TRBD1; V gene: TRBV27; J gene: TRBJ1-2; CDR3 DNA: TGTGCCAGCAGTTCATTGGACAGGGCCTATGGCTACACCTTC; CDR3 protein: CASSSLDRAYGYTF
clone size: many; D gene: TRBD1; V gene: TRBV20-1; J gene: TRBJ2-5; CDR3 DNA: TGCAGTATCGAACGGGACAGTCAAGAGACCCAGTACTTC; CDR3 protein: CSIERDSQETQYF
clone size: NA; D gene: TRBD1; V gene: TRBV12-3/TRBV12-4; J gene: TRBJ2-2; CDR3 DNA: TGTGCCAGCCACCCCCGGGACAGGGTCCTCGGGGAGCTGTTTTTT; CDR3 protein: CASHPRDRVLGELFF
clone size: many; D gene: NA; V gene: TRBV20-1; J gene: TRBJ1-2; CDR3 DNA: TGCAGTGCTAGAGATTGGCCGGAATTTGGCTATGGCTACACCTTC; CDR3 protein: CSARDWPEFGYGYTF
clone size: many; D gene: TRBD1; V gene: TRBV29-1; J gene: TRBJ1-2; CDR3 DNA: TGCAGCGTTGAAGACCCCGGGACAGGGATGTATGGCTACACCTTC; CDR3 protein: CSVEDPGTGMYGYTF
clone size: NA; D gene: NA; V gene: TRBV11-2; J gene: TRBJ2-2; CDR3 DNA: TGTGTTGGGGGACGAAACACCGGGGAGCTGTTTTTT; CDR3 protein: CVGGRNTGELFF
clone size: many; D gene: NA; V gene: TRBV30; J gene: TRBJ1-2; CDR3 DNA: TGTGCCTGGAGTGTTCCTATGGGGTCCGGTCGTGGCTACACCTTC; CDR3 protein: CAWSVPMGSGRGYTF
clone size: many; D gene: TRBD1; V gene: TRBV10-1; J gene: TRBJ1-1; CDR3 DNA: TGCGCCAGCAGTTCGAACAGGGGCACTGAAGCTTTCTTT; CDR3 protein: CASSSNRGTEAFF
clone size: many; D gene: NA; V gene: TRBV9; J gene: TRBJ2-3; CDR3 DNA: TGTGCCAGCAGCGTACTAGCAGAAGATACGCAGTATTTT; CDR3 protein: CASSVLAEDTQYF
clone size: many; D gene: NA; V gene: TRBV10-2; J gene: TRBJ1-2; CDR3 DNA: TGCGCCAGCAGTGACAGGGGATATGGCTACACCTTC; CDR3 protein: CASSDRGYGYTF
clone size: many; D gene: NA; V gene: TRBV11-2; J gene: TRBJ2-1; CDR3 DNA: TGTGCCAGCAGCTTAAAGGTATCTCGGGGAGCCATTAAAGGCAATGAGCAGTTCTTC; CDR3 protein: CASSLKVSRGAIKGNEQFF
clone size: many; D gene: TRBD2; V gene: TRBV27; J gene: TRBJ2-5; CDR3 DNA: TGTGCCAGCAGTTCACCCAAACCGGGACTAGCGGGAGGACACGACCCCAGGGAGACCCAGTACTTC; CDR3 protein: CASSSPKPGLAGGHDPRETQYF
clone size: many; D gene: NA; V gene: TRBV6-1; J gene: TRBJ1-1; CDR3 DNA: TGTGCCAGCAGCTTAGCGGAGGTGAACACTGAAGCTTTCTTT; CDR3 protein: CASSLAEVNTEAFF
clone size: many; D gene: TRBD1; V gene: TRBV6-5; J gene: TRBJ2-2; CDR3 DNA: TGTGCCAGCAGTTCAGCCGGGACAGGGAACCCCGGGGAGCTGTTTTTT; CDR3 protein: CASSSAGTGNPGELFF
clone size: few; D gene: TRBD2; V gene: TRBV6-1; J gene: TRBJ2-1; CDR3 DNA: TGTGCCAGCAGGAACGGGCTAGCGGGGGTTAATGAGCAGTTCTTC; CDR3 protein: CASRNGLAGVNEQFF
clone size: many; D gene: NA; V gene: TRBV11-2; J gene: TRBJ2-5; CDR3 DNA: TGTGCCAGCATGCCAGAGGCCTTAAGGTTTTCGGTCGGGACCCAGTACTTC; CDR3 protein: CASMPEALRFSVGTQYF
clone size: NA; D gene: TRBD1; V gene: TRBV27; J gene: TRBJ1-4; CDR3 DNA: TGTGCCAGCACCAGTGTGTGGACAGGGGGGCATGAAAAACTGTTTTTT; CDR3 protein: CASTSVWTGGHEKLFF
clone size: few; D gene: NA; V gene: TRBV5-4; J gene: TRBJ1-2; CDR3 DNA: TGTGCCAGCAGCTTAACCCGGTCTGGAGCCTATGGCTACACCTTC; CDR3 protein: CASSLTRSGAYGYTF
clone size: NA; D gene: NA; V gene: TRBV6-1; J gene: TRBJ1-5; CDR3 DNA: TGTGCCAGCAGTGAAAGGACAGCTCGTCAGCCCCGGCATTTT; CDR3 protein: CASSERTARQPRHF